This T cell receptor (beta chain) originates from a study of beta chain features in type 1 diabetes. The isolated RNA, all of it, was reverse transcribed, so expressed TCRB transcripts were what got sequenced. The method was immunoSEQ multiplex PCR; TCRdb's version includes in-frame clones alone and lacks a portion of them. The sample yields hundreds of thousands of clones, 15% to 19% seen once. This clone was seen a handful of times. This CDR3 comprises 15 residues. From germline, CDR1 is SEHNR and CDR2 FQNEAQ (reference sequence). The V and J ends lost 7 bases and 5 bases, in that order; junction bases with no gene match: 13.

The chain employs TRBV7-9 and TRBJ1-1, with 7 bases that match TRBD1. The clonotype originates from a man younger than 30 in good health. Input material: naive CD4+ T cells from blood. The CDR3 nucleotides read TGTGCCAGCATCATTAAGGACAGGCCGTGGACTGAAGCTTTCTTT. Encoded protein: CASIIKDRPWTEAFF.